This T cell receptor (beta chain) was identified during a study of beta chain features in type 1 diabetes. General study points: All four CD4+ subsets of Type 1 diabetes patients contained TCRB CDR3s that were moderately but significantly shorter.

Expressed TCRB transcripts were sequenced because the isolated RNA had all been reverse transcribed beforehand. TCRdb's copy holds only in-frame clones and misses some; the assay was immunoSEQ multiplex PCR. This table holds around 710,000 clones, 9.5% to 15% found once. The CDR3 totals 16 residues. Germline V CDR1 and CDR2: WSHSY, SAAADI. Trimming removed 3 bases from V and 1 base from J; junction bases left unmatched: 4. A word on this clone: Its antigen remains unknown.

Sequencing was carried out using naive CD4+ T cells from blood. The sequence derives from a man in his thirties or forties with type 1 diabetes. The chain employs TRBV10-2 and TRBJ2-5, with TRBD2 identical over 11 bases. The CDR3 protein is CASSEGTSGIQETQYF. The CDR3 DNA is TGCGCCAGCAGTGAAGGGACTAGCGGTATCCAAGAGACCCAGTACTTC.